This T cell receptor beta chain is from a study of type 1 regulatory T cells. At the level of the study: T-allo10 is an in vitro-generated, Tr1-enriched CD4 T cell product specific for alloantigen. Study-level points and caveats: Tr1 cells had a more restricted TCR repertoire than non-Tr1 cells.

TCRdb re-analysed the reads in MiXCR, keeping a single row per CDR3 protein. This table holds 65,000 to 80,000 distinct CDR3 sequences, less than 25% found once. V lost 5 bases and J 9 bases, leaving 17 bases between the germline ends. Germline V lookup: CDR1 KGHSH, CDR2 LQKENI. This CDR3 is built from 14 residues. About this clonotype itself: Its specificity is unknown.

The TCR comes from a human donor in good health. Sequencing was carried out using cultured type 1 regulatory T (Tr1) cells, either the whole culture or a sorted fraction (not recorded which). The chain employs TRBV18 and TRBJ2-1; D gene uncertain. CDR3 protein: CASSAAQRVFEQFF. The CDR3 DNA reads as TGTGCCAGCTCAGCGGCCCAGCGAGTCTTTGAGCAGTTCTTC.